This T cell receptor beta chain was recovered during a study of T cell clonality in common variable immunodeficiency. Findings of the study overall: Common variable immunodeficiency TCR beta sequences reportedly had fewer deletions and N-nucleotide insertions. CVID subjects shared fewer TCRbeta clones than healthy controls did.

Using immunoSEQ multiplex PCR, the repertoire was profiled, and TCRdb retains in-frame clones only, with some absent. This set yields 40,000 to 55,000 clones and no singletons; the top ten hold around 6.3%. This clone was seen ten or more times. The target antigen is unknown. This TCR came from a person between 18 and 75 years old in good health. The sequencing sample was made of peripheral blood mononuclear cells.

CDR3 protein: CAWSVLGLEAFF. The sequenced CDR3 bases are TGTGCCTGGAGTGTACTAGGGCTTGAA. This chain connects TRBV30 to TRBJ1-1; D is ambiguous. The read halts 3 residues ahead of the CDR3 end, with the missing end drawn from the germline J gene. The CDR3 sequence is 12 residues long. Trimming removed 0 bases at V and 7 bases at J, with 9 bases between. Germline loops: CDR1 GTSNPN, CDR2 SVGIG (reference sequence).